This is a list of T cell receptor beta chains from one sample in a study of T cell clones after liver transplantation. Produced via immunoSEQ multiplex PCR; TCRdb's table is partial and in-frame only. The sample includes approximately 68,000 clones, about 80% of them seen just once. This specimen consisted of CD4+ T cells from blood, obtained before liver transplant. The receptors were sampled from a human donor who received a liver transplant. Both conserved end residues are part of each CDR3. D genes are given only for firm matches. A row's size may be missing; if present it is once, few, many or a size class.

d_gene: -; abundance: -; v_gene: TRBV19; j_gene: TRBJ1-5; CDR3aa: CASSIPLAVPPQHF; CDR3nt: TGTGCCAGTAGTATCCCCTTGGCGGTCCCGCCCCAGCATTTT
d_gene: TRBD2; abundance: -; v_gene: TRBV6-5; j_gene: TRBJ2-1; CDR3aa: CASSYTTSSSYNEQFF; CDR3nt: TGTGCCAGCAGTTACACGACTAGCAGCTCCTACAATGAGCAGTTCTTC
d_gene: -; abundance: -; v_gene: TRBV5-8; j_gene: TRBJ1-2; CDR3aa: CASSLWSQYGYTF; CDR3nt: TGTGCCAGCAGCTTGTGGTCCCAGTATGGCTACACCTTC
d_gene: -; abundance: few; v_gene: TRBV19; j_gene: TRBJ2-1; CDR3aa: CASSLGANNEQFF; CDR3nt: TGTGCCAGTAGTCTAGGAGCCAACAATGAGCAGTTCTTC
d_gene: TRBD2; abundance: -; v_gene: TRBV10-3; j_gene: TRBJ2-7; CDR3aa: CAIGPSDLAGAYEQYF; CDR3nt: TGTGCCATCGGCCCCTCTGACCTAGCGGGAGCCTACGAGCAGTACTTC
d_gene: -; abundance: -; v_gene: TRBV19; j_gene: TRBJ1-3; CDR3aa: CASSLGAGNTIYF; CDR3nt: TGTGCCAGTAGCTTGGGGGCTGGAAACACCATATATTTT
d_gene: -; abundance: -; v_gene: TRBV19; j_gene: TRBJ2-3; CDR3aa: CASSLPGVNTQYF; CDR3nt: TGTGCCAGTAGTCTCCCGGGAGTGAATACGCAGTATTTT
d_gene: -; abundance: -; v_gene: TRBV15; j_gene: TRBJ1-1; CDR3aa: CATSRGGAEGTEAFF; CDR3nt: TGTGCCACCAGCAGGGGGGGGGCTGAGGGCACTGAAGCTTTCTTT
d_gene: -; abundance: -; v_gene: TRBV18; j_gene: TRBJ2-5; CDR3aa: CASSQAQETQYF; CDR3nt: TGTGCCAGCTCGCAGGCTCAAGAGACCCAGTACTTC
d_gene: TRBD2; abundance: -; v_gene: TRBV28; j_gene: TRBJ2-5; CDR3aa: CASSSTLGGVRETQYF; CDR3nt: TGTGCCAGCAGTTCCACCCTGGGGGGGGTTCGGGAGACCCAGTACTTC
d_gene: -; abundance: -; v_gene: TRBV18; j_gene: TRBJ2-1; CDR3aa: CASSPRVLLTYNEQFF; CDR3nt: TGTGCCAGCTCACCACGCGTCTTACTTACCTACAATGAGCAGTTCTTC
d_gene: -; abundance: -; v_gene: TRBV7-2; j_gene: TRBJ2-3; CDR3aa: CASSLFWRAGDIDTQYF; CDR3nt: TGTGCCAGCAGCTTATTTTGGCGGGCAGGGGATATAGATACGCAGTATTTT
d_gene: -; abundance: -; v_gene: TRBV29-1; j_gene: TRBJ2-1; CDR3aa: CSVEDIGGRTYNEQFF; CDR3nt: TGCAGCGTTGAAGATATTGGGGGAAGGACCTACAATGAGCAGTTCTTC
d_gene: -; abundance: -; v_gene: TRBV5-5; j_gene: TRBJ2-7; CDR3aa: CASSPGAYEQYF; CDR3nt: TGTGCCAGCAGCCCAGGGGCCTACGAGCAGTACTTC
d_gene: -; abundance: once; v_gene: TRBV4-1; j_gene: TRBJ2-3; CDR3aa: CASSRDHPAQYTQYF; CDR3nt: TGCGCCAGCAGCCGAGACCACCCAGCACAGTATACGCAGTATTTT
d_gene: -; abundance: -; v_gene: TRBV9; j_gene: TRBJ2-2; CDR3aa: CASSSGRLRSTGELFF; CDR3nt: TGTGCCAGCAGCTCGGGACGCCTCCGGAGCACCGGGGAGCTGTTTTTT
d_gene: -; abundance: few; v_gene: TRBV5-6; j_gene: TRBJ1-2; CDR3aa: CASSVRAHYGYTF; CDR3nt: TGTGCCAGCAGCGTCAGGGCTCACTATGGCTACACCTTC
d_gene: TRBD2; abundance: -; v_gene: TRBV27; j_gene: TRBJ2-1; CDR3aa: CASSKSLGGSGDNEQFF; CDR3nt: TGTGCCAGCAGTAAATCCCTTGGCGGGAGTGGAGACAATGAGCAGTTCTTC
d_gene: TRBD1; abundance: -; v_gene: TRBV5-1; j_gene: TRBJ1-4; CDR3aa: CASSLGQGNEKLFF; CDR3nt: TGCGCCAGCAGCTTGGGACAGGGAAACGAAAAACTGTTTTTT
d_gene: -; abundance: -; v_gene: TRBV29-1; j_gene: TRBJ1-2; CDR3aa: CSVEDLGKGYTF; CDR3nt: TGCAGCGTTGAAGATCTGGGGAAAGGCTACACCTTC
d_gene: -; abundance: medium-sized; v_gene: TRBV19; j_gene: TRBJ1-5; CDR3aa: CASNLRDSNQPQHF; CDR3nt: TGTGCCAGTAATCTAAGGGATAGCAATCAGCCCCAGCATTTT
d_gene: TRBD2; abundance: -; v_gene: TRBV5-1; j_gene: TRBJ2-1; CDR3aa: CASSLVTGRAGEQFF; CDR3nt: TGCGCCAGCAGCTTGGTAACCGGGAGGGCCGGAGAGCAGTTCTTC
d_gene: -; abundance: -; v_gene: TRBV5-1; j_gene: TRBJ2-7; CDR3aa: CASSWNRDSYEQYF; CDR3nt: TGCGCCAGCAGCTGGAACAGGGACTCCTACGAGCAGTACTTC
d_gene: TRBD1; abundance: few; v_gene: TRBV29-1; j_gene: TRBJ1-2; CDR3aa: CSVPVDRENYGYTF; CDR3nt: TGCAGCGTGCCCGTGGACAGGGAAAACTATGGCTACACCTTC
d_gene: TRBD2; abundance: once; v_gene: TRBV10-1; j_gene: TRBJ2-1; CDR3aa: CASSESRGYKINEQFF; CDR3nt: TGCGCCAGCAGTGAGTCGCGGGGGTATAAAATCAATGAGCAGTTCTTC
d_gene: -; abundance: -; v_gene: TRBV15; j_gene: TRBJ2-5; CDR3aa: CATSRDRQQETQYF; CDR3nt: TGTGCCACCAGCAGAGACCGACAACAAGAGACCCAGTACTTC
d_gene: TRBD1; abundance: -; v_gene: TRBV15; j_gene: TRBJ1-1; CDR3aa: CATSNDRASEAFF; CDR3nt: TGTGCCACCAGCAATGACAGGGCCTCTGAAGCTTTCTTT
d_gene: -; abundance: once; v_gene: TRBV5-1; j_gene: TRBJ1-1; CDR3aa: CASRPTATNTEAFF; CDR3nt: TGCGCCAGCAGACCGACAGCGACGAACACTGAAGCTTTCTTT
d_gene: TRBD1; abundance: -; v_gene: TRBV18; j_gene: TRBJ1-1; CDR3aa: CASSPTRDSQEAFF; CDR3nt: TGTGCCAGCTCACCTACTAGGGACAGTCAGGAGGCTTTCTTT